This passage covers 10 T cell receptor beta chains from one sample sequenced in a study of Ad26.COV2.S vaccination and SARS-CoV-2 variants. Noted treatment: some 19 received Ad26.COV2.S at low or high dose, single or two shots; 5 received placebo; per-sample allocation not given. Sampling occurred on day 63 after the first vaccine or placebo injection. Clones were sequenced by immunoSEQ multiplex PCR, and TCRdb holds only the in-frame ones, with some missing. The sample contains hundreds of thousands of clones, approximately 88% of which appear only once. The material sequenced was peripheral blood, taken in a trial of Ad26.COV2.S vaccine versus placebo. The receptor source for this set is a person between 18 and 59 years old who received the Ad26.COV2.S COVID-19 vaccine or a placebo.

J is TRBJ2-5 and V is TRBV4-2, with D hard to call. Trimming left V 0 bases short and J 4 bases short, with 6 bases between. The CDR3 runs 13 residues. CDR1 and CDR2 from the germline V gene are LGHNA and YNFKEQ. CDR3 amino acids: CASSQDYPETQYF. The CDR3, as DNA: TGTGCCAGCAGCCAAGACTACCCAGAGACCCAGTACTTC.

About this clone: Other DNA sequences in this sample translate to the same CDR3. This sequence joins TRBV4-3 and TRBJ1-4, with a weak D call TRBD1 (5 bases). Germline CDR1 LGHNA, CDR2 YSLEER. The CDR3 loop spans 15 amino acids. The V end lost 0 bases, the J end lost 5 bases, and 10 bases lay between the germline ends. In DNA, the CDR3 is TGCGCCAGCAGCCAAGATCGGGGACCAAATGAAAAACTGTTTTTT. Amino acid sequence: CASSQDRGPNEKLFF.

The genes are TRBV2 and TRBJ2-1; D gene unclear. The CDR3 contains 13 residues. CDR1 SNHLY and CDR2 FYNNEI come from the germline V gene. Deletions cut 3 bases from V and 9 bases from J, with 12 bases between. As DNA, the CDR3 is TGTGCCAGCAGTGACATTGCGAGGATTGAGCAGTTCTTC. It yields the protein CASSDIARIEQFF.

The J gene is TRBJ2-7, the V gene TRBV7-2, with 7 nucleotides matching TRBD2. The CDR3 is made up of 18 amino acids. Germline CDR1 and CDR2: SGHTA and FQGNSA. V lost 5 bases to trimming and J lost 4 bases; unmatched junction nucleotides: 20. In DNA, the CDR3 is TGTGCCAGCAGCAGCTTTGGGTCGATGGGGGGGGAAGGATACGAGCAGTACTTC. This codes for CASSSFGSMGGEGYEQYF.

This chain connects TRBV4-3 to TRBJ1-4, with D unclear. From germline, CDR1 is LGHNA and CDR2 YSLEER. The CDR3 has 18 amino acids. V dropped 2 bases and J dropped 5 bases, with 21 bases sitting between them. This chain's CDR3 is CASSQHQLYPIRNEKLFF. CDR3 in DNA: TGCGCCAGCAGCCAACATCAGCTCTACCCGATAAGAAATGAAAAACTGTTTTTT.

The V gene is TRBV5-5, the J gene TRBJ1-6, with D tentatively TRBD1 (5 bases). Deletions cut 1 base from V and 4 bases from J, with 15 bases between. The CDR3 consists of 17 residues. Germline lookup yields CDR1 SGHKS and CDR2 YYEKEE (reference sequence). Here the CDR3 reads CASSLYGQGGYNSPLHF. Here the CDR3 DNA reads TGTGCCAGCAGCTTGTATGGGCAGGGAGGTTATAATTCACCCCTCCACTTT.

On this clone itself: An end of the junction differs from the germline gene, which may be a read error. This chain connects TRBV7-7 to TRBJ2-1, with D possibly being TRBD1 or TRBD2 (5 bases each). Germline V gene lookup returns CDR1 SSHAT and CDR2 FNYEAQ (reference sequence). The CDR3 extends over 17 amino acids. CDR3 sequence: CASSLDGTRGPYNEQFF. The CDR3 DNA follows: TGTGCTAGCAGCTTGGATGGTACTAGGGGTCCCTACAATGAGCAGTTCTTC.

This chain uses TRBV27 with TRBJ2-7, with 9 bases lining up with TRBD1. J was trimmed by 6 bases and V by 0 bases; bases with no gene match: 3. CDR1 and CDR2 (germline): MNHEY, SMNVEV (reference sequence). This CDR3 has 14 amino acids. CDR3 in amino acids: CASSLSGQGLEQYF. CDR3 DNA: TGTGCCAGCAGTTTATCGGGACAGGGCCTCGAGCAGTACTTC.

The V call is TRBV30, the J call TRBJ1-3; D is perhaps TRBD1 (6 bases). CDR3 length equals 14 residues. With 4 bases removed from V and 4 bases from J, the gap between germline ends came to 14 bases. Germline V CDR1 and CDR2: GTSNPN, SVGIG (reference sequence). The CDR3, as DNA: TGTGCCTGGAACAGGGCCCTGAGAGGAAACACCATATATTTT. It translates to CAWNRALRGNTIYF.

This chain connects TRBV19 to TRBJ1-2, with D hard to call. With 5 bases removed from V and 4 bases from J, the gap between germline ends came to 11 bases. The CDR3 has 13 amino acids. From germline, CDR1 is LNHDA and CDR2 SQIVND (reference sequence). The chain's CDR3 is CASSVTETYGYTF. The CDR3, as DNA: TGTGCCAGTAGTGTGACCGAGACCTATGGCTACACCTTC.